Presented here are 5 T cell receptor beta chains from one specimen sequenced in a study of T cell repertoires in cytomegalovirus infection. TCRdb reanalysed the reads using MiXCR and keeps one entry per CDR3 protein. The sample holds roughly 640,000 distinct CDR3 sequences, roughly a quarter seen once. The sequenced material came from CD8+ T cells from PBMCs. The origin of the receptors is a human donor in good health (CMV status not recorded). Some clones in this sample may be carry-over from other donors' samples.

This clonotype was observed at least ten times. The chain joins TRBV7-2 to TRBJ1-6, with a weak D call TRBD1 (6 bases). V was shortened by 9 bases and J by 2 bases, with 8 bases between the two germline ends. Germline V lookup: CDR1 SGHTA, CDR2 FQGNSA. There are 13 residues in the CDR3. In nucleotides, the CDR3 is TGTGCCAGTCGGACAGCCTATAATTCACCCCTCCACTTT. It is translated as CASRTAYNSPLHF.

In this sample, this clonotype turned up a few times. The chain recombines TRBV14 with TRBJ1-1, with D tentatively TRBD1 (5 bases). Germline-derived CDR1 and CDR2 are SGHDN and FVKESK. V was shortened by 3 bases and J by 4 bases, with 18 bases between the two germline ends. The CDR3 runs 16 residues. CDR3 in DNA: TGTGCCAGCAGCCAGCATGAGACAGCCCTTTTCACTGAAGCTTTCTTT. Translated, it gives CASSQHETALFTEAFF.

This clonotype occurred once. V usage is TRBV29-1 and J usage is TRBJ2-2; TRBD1 might be the D (5 bases). The V gene's germline CDR1 is SQVTM and CDR2 ANQGSEA. The CDR3 runs 15 residues. V was pared by 7 bases and J by 4 bases, with 19 bases between. The CDR3 DNA is TGCAGCGGGACGCTCCAGGGAATAGGCACCGGGGAGCTGTTTTTT. It codes for CSGTLQGIGTGELFF.

This clonotype was counted a few times. The CDR3 spells CSAKSLTGATDTQYF. Here the CDR3 DNA reads TGCAGCGCCAAGTCCCTCACAGGGGCCACAGATACGCAGTATTTT. This sequence joins TRBV29-1 and TRBJ2-3, with 7 bases aligning to TRBD1. Trimming at V came to 7 bases and at J to 2 bases, leaving 12 bases not matched to a gene. This CDR3 is built from 15 residues. Germline V CDR1 and CDR2: SQVTM, ANQGSEA.

This clonotype occurred many times. V is TRBV7-2 and J is TRBJ2-3; TRBD1 might be the D (5 bases). The CDR3 runs to 14 residues. Germline V CDR1 and CDR2: SGHTA, FQGNSA. V was clipped by 2 bases and J by 4 bases, with 10 bases between them. The CDR3 sequence: CASSLNPGPDTQYF. CDR3 in DNA: TGTGCCAGCAGCTTAAACCCAGGGCCAGATACGCAGTATTTT. The whole variable domain, remainder taken from reference TRBV7-2 and TRBJ2-3, is GAGVSQSPSNKVTEKGKDVELRCDPISGHTALYWYRQSLGQGLEFLIYFQGNSAPDKSGLPSDRFSAERTGGSVSTLTIQRTQQEDSAVYLCASSLNPGPDTQYFGPGTRLTVL.